Listed below are T cell receptor beta chains from one sample, sequenced in a study of cytotoxic CD8 clonotypes in ibrutinib-treated CLL. Sequencing used immunoSEQ multiplex PCR; TCRdb keeps in-frame clones, though not all of them. The top ten clones hold approximately 15% of a sample with 200,000 to 250,000 clones, about three quarters of them seen once. Specimen: PBMCs, collected after 24 months of ibrutinib treatment. These receptors all come from a human donor with chronic lymphocytic leukemia. Both conserved end residues are part of each CDR3.

V	J	CDR3
TRBV5-4	TRBJ2-7	CASSLSLTSGRGEQYF
TRBV9	TRBJ1-5	CASSATGAYQPQHF
TRBV7-3	TRBJ2-1	CASKDRSYNEQFF
TRBV5-4	TRBJ2-3	CASSLDTVFDTQYF
TRBV5-4	TRBJ1-3	CASSLVEGSGNTIYF
TRBV4-1	TRBJ2-7	CASSQGGVYEQYF
TRBV19	TRBJ2-7	CATRTSGRASDEQYF
TRBV9	TRBJ1-2	CASQGQAYYGYTF
TRBV29-1	TRBJ1-2	CSVLAIGEGGNYGYTF
TRBV28	TRBJ1-2	CASSLGQEVYGYTF
TRBV19	TRBJ2-1	CASSPGGVNEQFF
TRBV18	TRBJ1-5	CASSPLEENQPQHF
TRBV2	TRBJ2-3	CARGGSGRQDTQYF
TRBV7-9	TRBJ2-1	CASSSQGNEQFF
TRBV4-3	TRBJ2-2	CASSQGRLAGGAGELFF
TRBV14	TRBJ2-1	CASSQGVRSYNEQFF
TRBV9	TRBJ1-2	CASSEPESTGTNYGYTF
TRBV19	TRBJ2-3	CASRGGTGWTDTQYF
TRBV7-9	TRBJ2-7	CASSLWTGAHEQYF
TRBV7-9	TRBJ1-1	CASSLGQGDTEAFF
TRBV12-5	TRBJ2-1	CASENSWTGGGNEQFF
TRBV9	TRBJ2-2	CASSVTGFGELFF
TRBV27	TRBJ2-7	CASGLGGSYEQYF
TRBV19	TRBJ1-5	CASSSSRAGQQPQHF
TRBV25-1	TRBJ2-3	CASSEPDRGTDTQYF
TRBV6-6	TRBJ2-2	CASSYSIGAGELFF
TRBV30	TRBJ1-1	CAWSTGRAEAFF
TRBV28	TRBJ2-1	CASSTLAGHSYNEQFF
TRBV25-1	TRBJ2-1	CASSVGTRSLFF
TRBV28	TRBJ2-5	CASTPRGSQETQYF
TRBV30	TRBJ1-2	CAWSRDRVQNYGYTF
TRBV7-3	TRBJ2-7	CASSLRGGSSYEQYF
TRBV6-5	TRBJ2-1	CASSPGGPSNEQFF
TRBV29-1	TRBJ1-1	CSVEDLNTEAFF
TRBV2	TRBJ2-1	CASRTINEQFF
TRBV27	TRBJ2-3	CASSLWDSTDTQYF